This T cell receptor (beta chain) came from a study of tumor-infiltrating lymphocytes in primary liver carcinoma. Study information: Sequenced samples came back with roughly 3.5 to 7.13 million productive TCRbeta reads, and the counts looked alike across tissue types.

Total RNA amounting to roughly 450 ng was the source from which TCR beta cDNA was made with a constant-region primer. For TCR beta, libraries were produced by three nested multiplex PCR rounds using slightly modified ARM-PCR. Use of TRBV1-TRBV30 forward primers with a C-beta reverse primer characterized the first two PCR rounds, which lasted 10 cycles each. TCRdb used MiXCR to reprocess the multiplex PCR reads, holding one entry per CDR3 protein. The sample shows 250,000 to 350,000 distinct CDR3 sequences, more than 55% of them seen only once. The germline V gene encodes CDR1 SGHNT and CDR2 YENEEA. This CDR3 has 14 residues. A word on this clonotype: A read error may produce the germline difference seen at one junction end.

Unsorted whole blood supplied the blood RNA, and germline DNA was isolated too. This sequence was found in a woman younger than 45 with primary liver carcinoma and hepatitis B virus infection. Material: peripheral blood. This chain connects TRBV11-3 to TRBJ2-7, with TRBD2 identical over 8 bases. CDR3 protein: CVSSLSGSFHEHYF. The CDR3 nucleotides are TGTGTCAGCAGCTTAAGCGGGAGTTTCCACGAGCATTACTTC.